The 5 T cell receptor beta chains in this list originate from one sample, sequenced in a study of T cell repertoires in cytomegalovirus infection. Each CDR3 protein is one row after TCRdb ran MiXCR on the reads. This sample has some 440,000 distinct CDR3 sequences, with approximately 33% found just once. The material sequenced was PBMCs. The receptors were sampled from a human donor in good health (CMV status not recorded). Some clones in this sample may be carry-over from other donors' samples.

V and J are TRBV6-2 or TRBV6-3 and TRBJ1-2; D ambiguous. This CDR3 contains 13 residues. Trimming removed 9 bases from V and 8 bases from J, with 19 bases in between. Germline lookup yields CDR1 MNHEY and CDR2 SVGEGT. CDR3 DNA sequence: TGTGCCAGAACCCTCGCCTGGGAAAGCGGCTACACCTTC. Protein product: CARTLAWESGYTF.

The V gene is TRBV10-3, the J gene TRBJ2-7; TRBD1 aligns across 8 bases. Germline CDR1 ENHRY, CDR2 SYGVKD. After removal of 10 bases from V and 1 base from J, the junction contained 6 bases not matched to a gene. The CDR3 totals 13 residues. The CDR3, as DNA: TGTGCCAGTCAGGGGGCGTCATCCTACGAGCAGTACTTC. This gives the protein CASQGASSYEQYF.

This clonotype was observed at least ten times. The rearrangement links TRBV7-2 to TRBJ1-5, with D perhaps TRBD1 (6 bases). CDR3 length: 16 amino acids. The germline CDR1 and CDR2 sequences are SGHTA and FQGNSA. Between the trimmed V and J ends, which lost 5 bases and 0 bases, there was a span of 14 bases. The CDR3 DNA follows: TGTGCCAGCAGCCTACGTTGGACAGATAGCAATCAGCCCCAGCATTTT. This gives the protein CASSLRWTDSNQPQHF.

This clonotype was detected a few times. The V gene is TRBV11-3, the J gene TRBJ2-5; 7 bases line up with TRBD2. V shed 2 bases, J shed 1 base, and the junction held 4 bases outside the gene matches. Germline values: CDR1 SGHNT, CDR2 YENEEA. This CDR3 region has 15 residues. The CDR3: CASSLSLAAQETQYF. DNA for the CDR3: TGTGCCAGCAGCTTATCCCTAGCGGCCCAAGAGACCCAGTACTTC.

This CDR3 reads CSAPGTGVGNTEAFF. As DNA, the CDR3 is TGCAGTGCCCCCGGGACCGGGGTGGGGAACACTGAAGCTTTCTTT. The chain recombines TRBV20-1 with TRBJ1-1; possible D gene TRBD1, 5 bases. Trimming pared 6 bases from V and 1 base from J, leaving 18 bases between. CDR1 and CDR2 from the germline V gene are DFQATT and SNEGSKA (reference sequence). This CDR3 is 15 amino acids long.